Each of the 21 T cell receptor beta chains below was sequenced from the same sample in a study of a mutant IDH1 vaccine in newly diagnosed glioma. As for time point: week 47, end of study. In every dose of vaccine, 300 ug of mutant IDH1 20-mer peptide was given alongside topical imiquimod. The assay was immunoSEQ multiplex PCR, and TCRdb's table has in-frame clones only and misses some. The table includes 30,000 to 40,000 clones, 85% to 90% detected once. These TCRs are of unknown antigen specificity. The source was PBMCs, collected from a glioma patient whose treatment included an IDH1 peptide vaccine. The receptors were gathered from a woman aged 25 to 39 with glioma.

This clone was picked up a small number of times. The DNA for the CDR3 is TGTGCCAGCAACCGAGAGGAGAACACCGGGGAGCTGTTTTTT. As protein: CASNREENTGELFF. The V gene is TRBV2, the J gene TRBJ2-2; D uncertain. This CDR3 spans 14 amino acids. V gave up 7 bases and J gave up 1 base, with 10 bases separating them. Per the germline V gene, CDR1 is SNHLY and CDR2 is FYNNEI.

This rearrangement joins TRBV2 to TRBJ2-7, with D unclear. This CDR3 has 12 amino acids. Germline CDR1 is SNHLY and CDR2 is FYNNEI. The V end was cut by 11 bases, the J end by 2 bases, with 13 bases between. CDR3 loop: CALGELPYEQYF. The DNA for the CDR3 is TGTGCCTTGGGTGAATTACCCTACGAGCAGTACTTC.

In this sample, this clone turned up a few times. The chain has TRBV7-3 and TRBJ1-1; tentatively, D is TRBD1 (5 bases). Trimming stripped 4 bases from V and 1 base from J, with 7 bases between. CDR1 SGHTA and CDR2 FQGTGA come from the germline V gene. This CDR3 is 13 amino acids long. This CDR3 reads CASSYGQNTEAFF. The CDR3, as DNA: TGTGCCAGCAGCTACGGACAGAACACTGAAGCTTTCTTT.

The chain uses TRBV25-1 and TRBJ2-2; 8 nucleotides match TRBD2. Trimming removed 5 bases from V and 7 bases from J; junction bases left unmatched: 3. Looked up from germline, CDR1 is MGHDK and CDR2 is SYGVNS. The length of the CDR3 is 13 residues. The CDR3 coding sequence is TGTGCCAGCAGTCCGGGGGGGATCGGGGAGCTGTTTTTT. This translates into CASSPGGIGELFF.

This clone came up once. The chain carries TRBV7-3 and TRBJ1-1; no firm D call. Germline CDR1 SGHTA, CDR2 FQGTGA. This CDR3 region has 13 residues. The V gene lost 5 bases and the J gene lost 3 bases, with 10 bases spanning the gap. The CDR3: CASSTTAYTEAFF. The CDR3 nucleotides read TGTGCCAGCAGCACGACGGCCTACACTGAAGCTTTCTTT.

This clone was counted a single time. The genes are TRBV19 and TRBJ1-5, with D maybe TRBD1 (6 bases). V was clipped by 6 bases and J by 6 bases, with 12 bases between them. CDR3 size: 13 residues. Germline CDR1 LNHDA, CDR2 SQIVND (reference sequence). CDR3 region: CASSGGRSQPQHF. CDR3 in DNA: TGTGCCAGTAGCGGGGGGCGCAGTCAGCCCCAGCATTTT.

The CDR3 DNA reads TGTGCCAGCAGCCGACAGGGGGTGAACACCGGGGAGCTGTTTTTT. This codes for CASSRQGVNTGELFF. J is TRBJ2-2 and V is TRBV6-5; 9 nucleotides align to TRBD1. The germline CDR1 and CDR2 sequences are MNHEY and SVGAGI. V lost 6 bases to trimming and J lost 1 base; unmatched junction nucleotides: 3. This CDR3 has 15 amino acids.

The chain employs TRBV2 and TRBJ1-5; TRBD1 might be the D (6 bases). The CDR3 covers 14 residues. The germline V and J ends were trimmed by 2 bases and 3 bases, with 8 bases remaining between them. CDR1 SNHLY and CDR2 FYNNEI come from the germline V gene. CDR3 sequence: CASSESGVNQPQHF. The CDR3 DNA is TGTGCCAGCAGTGAATCAGGGGTCAATCAGCCCCAGCATTTT.

This chain joins TRBV4-2 and TRBJ1-2, with 8 nucleotides matching TRBD1. The germline V gene has CDR1 LGHNA and CDR2 YNFKEQ. V lost 1 base to trimming and J lost 5 bases; unmatched junction nucleotides: 6. The length of the CDR3 is 15 residues. CDR3 amino acids: CASSQARQGYYGYTF. CDR3 coding DNA: TGTGCCAGCAGCCAAGCCCGACAGGGGTATTATGGCTACACCTTC.

The chain is built from TRBV19 and TRBJ1-5; tentatively, D is TRBD1 (6 bases). This CDR3 is 15 amino acids long. The V end lost 6 bases, the J end lost 4 bases, and 16 bases lay between the germline ends. Germline V gene lookup returns CDR1 LNHDA and CDR2 SQIVND (reference sequence). The chain's CDR3 is CASSNAPQGNQPQHF. CDR3 DNA sequence: TGTGCCAGTAGCAACGCTCCCCAGGGGAATCAGCCCCAGCATTTT.

This clone was detected once. The chain employs TRBV5-1 and TRBJ2-1, with 8 positions matching TRBD1. Germline assignment: CDR1 SGHRS and CDR2 YFSETQ. The trim removed 0 bases at V and 14 bases at J, leaving 13 bases unmatched. The length of the CDR3 is 15 residues. In DNA form, the CDR3 reads TGCGCCAGCAGCTTGGCCGCAGGGGGCCCCAACGGGAAGTTCTTC. As protein: CASSLAAGGPNGKFF.

The rearrangement uses TRBV11-2 and TRBJ2-7; no definite D call. The V and J ends lost 0 bases and 2 bases respectively, with 2 bases between them. This CDR3 contains 12 residues. The V gene's germline CDR1 is SGHAT and CDR2 FQNNGV. The CDR3 sequence is CASSLEAYEQYF. The CDR3 coding sequence is TGTGCCAGCAGCTTAGAAGCCTACGAGCAGTACTTC.

This clone was seen only a few times. The rearrangement joins TRBV2 to TRBJ1-5; maybe TRBD1 (5 bases). Between the trimmed V and J ends, which lost 0 bases and 7 bases, there was a span of 10 bases. The CDR3 is 14 amino acids. Germline V gives CDR1 SNHLY, CDR2 FYNNEI. CDR3 sequence: CASSEARGWQPQHF. The CDR3 DNA is TGTGCCAGCAGTGAAGCGAGGGGCTGGCAGCCCCAGCATTTT.

The chain joins TRBV20-1 to TRBJ1-1; D gene ambiguous. The CDR3 is made up of 10 amino acids. Trimming removed 4 bases from V and 7 bases from J, with 7 bases in between. Germline V gene lookup returns CDR1 DFQATT and CDR2 SNEGSKA (reference sequence). The CDR3 reads CSATPDEAFF. In DNA, the CDR3 is TGCAGTGCTACCCCAGATGAAGCTTTCTTT.

This sequence joins TRBV10-3 and TRBJ2-7; D perhaps matches TRBD2 (5 bases). V lost 4 bases and J lost 2, with 9 bases in between. The germline gives CDR1 ENHRY, CDR2 SYGVKD. The CDR3 is 13 residues long. Here the CDR3 reads CAISAGEPYEQYF. CDR3 bases: TGTGCCATCAGTGCCGGGGAGCCCTACGAGCAGTACTTC.

The V gene is TRBV6-1, the J gene TRBJ2-1; the D gene is possibly TRBD1 (5 bases). This CDR3 spans 12 amino acids. Trimming took off 5 bases at V and 6 bases at J, with 8 bases between the two ends. Germline assignment: CDR1 MNHNS and CDR2 SASEGT. CDR3 residues: CASSSQGNEQFF. CDR3 bases: TGTGCCAGCAGTAGCCAGGGCAATGAGCAGTTCTTC.

V and J are TRBV5-6 and TRBJ1-2, with D unresolved. Germline V gene sequence: CDR1 SGHDT, CDR2 YYEEEE. The CDR3 runs 14 residues. The V end was cut by 7 bases, the J end by 0 bases, with 13 bases between. The CDR3 here is CASDGRAANYGYTF. The CDR3 DNA sequence: TGTGCCAGCGACGGCCGGGCAGCTAACTATGGCTACACCTTC. Full variable domain (remainder filled in from reference TRBV5-6 and TRBJ1-2): DAGVTQSPTHLIKTRGQQVTLRCSPKSGHDTVSWYQQALGQGPQFIFQYYEEEERQRGNFPDRFSGHQFPNYSSELNVNALLLGDSALYLCASDGRAANYGYTFGSGTRLTVV.

The chain joins TRBV5-1 to TRBJ1-4; possibly TRBD1 for D (6 bases). CDR3 length: 15 amino acids. Deletions cut 4 bases from V and 4 bases from J, with 14 bases between. Germline CDR1 and CDR2: SGHRS and YFSETQ. CDR3 DNA sequence: TGCGCCAGCAGCAGAACGGGGGCCCGTAATGAAAAACTGTTTTTT. This encodes CASSRTGARNEKLFF.

The V call is TRBV6-1, the J call TRBJ1-5; D is undetermined. CDR1 and CDR2 from the germline V gene are MNHNS and SASEGT. CDR3 length: 15 amino acids. The ends were cut back, 5 bases at V and 3 bases at J, with 14 bases in the middle. In DNA form, the CDR3 reads TGTGCCAGCAGTCAAACCCCAACGGTCAATCAGCCCCAGCATTTT. Translation gives CASSQTPTVNQPQHF.

This chain uses TRBV4-1 with TRBJ2-2; 9 positions agree with TRBD2. The germline V gene encodes CDR1 MGHRA and CDR2 YSYEKL. V lost 1 base and J lost 4; bases outside the gene matches: 10. The CDR3 loop spans 18 amino acids. CDR3 in amino acids: CASSQGPRGGRGTGELFF. Here the CDR3 DNA reads TGCGCCAGCAGCCAAGGTCCGCGGGGGGGCCGTGGCACCGGGGAGCTGTTTTTT.

The chain has TRBV5-1 and TRBJ1-2; 8 nucleotides align to TRBD1. Germline CDR1 reads SGHRS; CDR2 reads YFSETQ. The CDR3 runs to 14 residues. Losses at the gene ends were 3 bases for V and 4 bases for J; bases not matched to a gene: 5. CDR3: CASSYGQGSYGYTF. The DNA of the CDR3 is TGCGCCAGCAGCTACGGACAGGGAAGCTATGGCTACACCTTC.